These 19 T cell receptor beta chains originate from one sample sequenced in a study of T cells in women clearing cervical HPV infection. Method: immunoSEQ multiplex PCR; TCRdb's copy keeps in-frame clones and lacks some. This sample's clone table lists around 19,000 clones. The sequenced material came from blood buffy coat. These receptors came from a woman between 18 and 75 years old with a cervical HPV16 infection that either progressed to CIN3+ or cleared (not recorded which).

The sequenced CDR3 bases are TGTGCCTGGAGTCAGACAGGGAAATCTCCG. Translating gives CAWSQTGKSP. The CDR3 in its entirety is CAWSQTGKSPQYF. The chain employs TRBV30 and TRBJ2-3; 7 nucleotides line up with TRBD1. Sequencing ends 3 residues short of the CDR3 end; the germline J gene provides the rest. CDR1 is GTSNPN and CDR2 is SVGIG in the germline V gene (reference sequence). This CDR3 spans 13 amino acids. The variable domain in full, completed from reference TRBV30 and TRBJ2-3, reads SQTIHQWPATLVQPVGSPLSLECTVEGTSNPNLYWYRQAAGRGLQLLFYSVGIGQISSEVPQNLSASRPQDRQFILSSKKLLLSDSGFYLCAWSQTGKSPQYFGPGTRLTVL.

Remarks on this clone: The sequence runs out 3 residues before the end of the CDR3; the remainder is reconstructed from the germline J gene. The rearrangement joins TRBV19 to TRBJ1-2; 7 bases are a match to TRBD1. CDR1 LNHDA and CDR2 SQIVND come from the germline V gene (reference sequence). V lost 5 bases, J lost 6 bases, and 9 bases stayed unmatched. The CDR3 runs to 14 residues. CDR3 DNA, as far as it was read: TGTGCCAGTAGTCCACGGGAACAGGGGCATGGC. This codes for CASSPREQGHG. The entire CDR3 protein is CASSPREQGHGYTF. Combining the CDR3 with reference TRBV19 and TRBJ1-2 gives the whole variable domain DGGITQSPKYLFRKEGQNVTLSCEQNLNHDAMYWYRQDPGQGLRLIYYSQIVNDFQKGDIAEGYSVSREKKESFPLTVTSAQKNPTAFYLCASSPREQGHGYTFGSGTRLTVV.

In the case of this clone: The observed sequence ends 3 residues before the CDR3 terminus, with the missing tail filled in from the germline J gene. This chain uses TRBV19 with TRBJ2-7; TRBD2 matches at 8 bases. Germline V gives CDR1 LNHDA, CDR2 SQIVND (reference sequence). Unmatched junction bases numbered 11, after V lost 3 bases and J lost 4 bases. The CDR3 contains 16 residues. Here the CDR3 reads CASSIGLGLARYEQYF. The part of the CDR3 DNA that was read is TGTGCCAGTAGTATCGGCCTCGGACTAGCTCGGTACGAG. Full variable domain (missing parts from reference TRBV19 and TRBJ2-7): DGGITQSPKYLFRKEGQNVTLSCEQNLNHDAMYWYRQDPGQGLRLIYYSQIVNDFQKGDIAEGYSVSREKKESFPLTVTSAQKNPTAFYLCASSIGLGLARYEQYFGPGTRLTVT.

The chain's CDR3 is CAIRAGLAGGFSSTDTQYF. The DNA read from the CDR3 is TGTGCCATCAGGGCGGGACTAGCGGGGGGCTTTTCTAGCACAGATACG. The rearrangement joins TRBV10-3 to TRBJ2-3; TRBD2 aligns across 15 bases. The read comes to an end 3 residues before the CDR3 does, leaving the germline J gene to fill in the end. Trimming removed 6 bases from V and 0 bases from J; junction bases left unmatched: 10. The CDR3 runs to 19 residues. The germline CDR1 and CDR2 sequences are ENHRY and SYGVKD.

To note about this clone: Read data end 3 residues before the CDR3 end; the end is taken from the germline J gene. J is TRBJ1-4 and V is TRBV6-7; perhaps TRBD1 as D (6 bases). TRBV6-7 is identified as an open reading frame with a role that is uncertain. Trimming stripped 2 bases from V and 0 bases from J, with 10 bases between. This CDR3 is built from 16 residues. The part of the CDR3 DNA that was read is TGTGCCAGCAGTTACCCCCACAGGGCAACTAATGAAAAA. Its protein is CASSYPHRATNEK. From start to end, the CDR3 is CASSYPHRATNEKLFF.

This CDR3 is CASSLGDAGGGEQFF. The part of the CDR3 DNA that was read is TGCGCCAGCAGCTTGGGAGACGCGGGGGGCGGTGAG. This chain uses TRBV5-1 with TRBJ2-1, with TRBD2 matching 8 bases. The read ends 3 residues before the CDR3 terminus; that terminus is restored from the germline J gene. With 0 bases clipped from V and 9 bases from J, the junction kept 8 bases outside the gene matches. The CDR3 loop spans 15 amino acids. CDR1 and CDR2 from the germline V gene are SGHRS and YFSETQ. The full variable domain, rest sourced from reference TRBV5-1 and TRBJ2-1, is KAGVTQTPRYLIKTRGQQVTLSCSPISGHRSVSWYQQTPGQGLQFLFEYFSETQRNKGNFPGRFSGRQFSNSRSEMNVSTLELGDSALYLCASSLGDAGGGEQFFGPGTRLTVL.

Comments on this clone: Sequencing ends 3 residues short of the CDR3 end; the germline J gene provides the rest. The genes are TRBV11-2 and TRBJ2-5; D call uncertain. The V end was cut by 5 bases, the J end by 7 bases, with 14 bases between. The CDR3 runs to 13 residues. From germline, CDR1 is SGHAT and CDR2 FQNNGV. Partial CDR3 DNA: TGTGCCAGCAGCGAAAATCACGCCGGGACC. Its translation is CASSENHAGT. Given in full, the CDR3 is CASSENHAGTQYF.

With respect to this clone: The read terminates 3 residues before the CDR3 end, so the remaining end is supplied by the germline J gene. The chain recombines TRBV4-2 with TRBJ2-3, with D hard to call. CDR3 length equals 13 residues. CDR1 is LGHNA, CDR2 YNFKEQ, per germline. The CDR3: CASSQGPQETQYF. CDR3 DNA, as far as it was read: TGTGCCAGCAGCCAAGGGCCCCAAGAGACG.

Concerning this clone: The read stops 3 residues short of the end of the CDR3; the missing end is completed from the germline J gene. The chain uses TRBV7-2 and TRBJ1-6, with D maybe TRBD1 (5 bases). V lost 6 bases and J 10 bases, leaving 16 bases between the germline ends. The germline V gene encodes CDR1 SGHTA and CDR2 FQGNSA. This CDR3 contains 14 residues. The CDR3 loop reads CASSTSTARSPLHF. The covered CDR3 bases are TGTGCCAGCAGTACCTCGACAGCGAGATCACCC. The full variable domain, rest sourced from reference TRBV7-2 and TRBJ1-6, is GAGVSQSPSNKVTEKGKDVELRCDPISGHTALYWYRQSLGQGLEFLIYFQGNSAPDKSGLPSDRFSAERTGGSVSTLTIQRTQQEDSAVYLCASSTSTARSPLHFGNGTRLTVT.

A remark on this clone: The read halts 3 residues ahead of the CDR3 end, with the missing end drawn from the germline J gene. The chain has TRBV6-2 or TRBV6-3 and TRBJ1-1; D possibly corresponds to TRBD1 (5 bases). There are 13 residues in the CDR3. Trimming stripped 2 bases from V and 5 bases from J, with 9 bases between. CDR1 and CDR2 from the germline V gene are MNHEY and SVGEGT. CDR3 protein: CASSYLEGTEAFF. The DNA read from the CDR3 is TGTGCCAGCAGTTACCTAGAGGGGACTGAA.

The CDR3 loop reads CASRPGDFSTDTQYF. The part of the CDR3 DNA that was read is TGTGCCAGCAGGCCTGGGGACTTTAGCACAGATACG. The chain links TRBV12-3 or TRBV12-4 to TRBJ2-3, with D tentatively TRBD2 (6 bases). Sequencing ends 3 residues short of the CDR3 end; the germline J gene provides the rest. CDR3 length equals 15 residues. Between the trimmed V and J ends, which lost 6 bases and 0 bases, there was a span of 13 bases.

The CDR3 is CASSELGQGPDTQYF. Partial CDR3 DNA: TGCGCCAGCAGTGAATTGGGACAGGGACCAGATACG. The V gene is TRBV10-1, the J gene TRBJ2-3, with 9 bases identical to TRBD1. The CDR3 end lies 3 residues beyond the end of the read and is filled in from the germline J gene. J lost 4 bases, V lost 3 bases, and 5 bases had no gene match. The CDR3 totals 15 residues. The V gene's germline CDR1 is WNHNN and CDR2 SYGVQD (reference sequence).

The CDR3 is CSARVAGRPETQYF. Incomplete CDR3 DNA: TGCAGTGCTAGAGTTGCGGGGCGCCCAGAGACC. The chain combines TRBV20-1 with TRBJ2-5, with a possible D match to TRBD2 (6 bases). The sequenced fragment ends 3 residues before the CDR3 boundary, so the rest is inferred from the germline J gene. The germline gives CDR1 DFQATT, CDR2 SNEGSKA (reference sequence). With 1 base removed from V and 4 bases from J, the gap between germline ends came to 13 bases. The CDR3 loop spans 14 amino acids.

In regard to this clone: The read terminates 3 residues before the CDR3 end, so the remaining end is supplied by the germline J gene. The chain is built from TRBV7-9 and TRBJ2-1; TRBD2 is a possible D gene (5 bases). The CDR3 sequence is 15 residues long. Trimming cost V 1 base and J 3 bases, with 10 bases left between them. Germline CDR1 reads SEHNR; CDR2 reads FQNEAQ (reference sequence). This chain's CDR3 is CASSLDGVHYNEQFF. Partial CDR3 DNA: TGTGCCAGCAGCTTAGACGGGGTTCACTACAATGAG.

Comments on this clone: The CDR3 end is not reached by the read, which stops 3 residues before it; the germline J gene fills it in. The chain combines TRBV11-2 with TRBJ1-1; D is unclear. Looked up from germline, CDR1 is SGHAT and CDR2 is FQNNGV. The length of the CDR3 is 11 residues. Trimming took off 6 bases at V and 5 bases at J, with 7 bases between the two ends. The CDR3 spells CASRQYTEAFF. CDR3 bases read: TGTGCCAGCAGGCAGTATACTGAA. The full variable domain, in which reference TRBV11-2 and TRBJ1-1 provide the parts outside the CDR3, is EAGVAQSPRYKIIEKRQSVAFWCNPISGHATLYWYQQILGQGPKLLIQFQNNGVVDDSQLPKDRFSAERLKGVDSTLKIQPAKLEDSAVYLCASRQYTEAFFGQGTRLTVV.

Remarks on this clone: Read coverage stops 3 residues before the CDR3 terminus; the germline J gene supplies the remainder. The chain recombines TRBV14 with TRBJ1-6; no clear D. Germline V gene lookup returns CDR1 SGHDN and CDR2 FVKESK. V was shortened by 2 bases and J by 7 bases, with 12 bases between the two germline ends. CDR3 size: 15 residues. CDR3 sequence: CASSQSLAMNSPLHF. Partial CDR3 DNA: TGTGCCAGCAGCCAAAGTCTAGCGATGAATTCACCC.

Comment on this clone: The read ends 3 residues shy of where the CDR3 ends; the end is completed using the germline J gene. This rearrangement joins TRBV19 to TRBJ1-3; no clear D gene. The CDR3 spans 14 residues. Deletions cut 3 bases from V and 0 bases from J, with 6 bases between. Germline CDR1 is LNHDA and CDR2 is SQIVND (reference sequence). CDR3 DNA, as far as it was read: TGTGCCAGTAGTATTAAACTCTCTGGAAACACC. This codes for CASSIKLSGNT. The whole CDR3 is CASSIKLSGNTIYF.

CDR3 sequence: CAILTGTTYNEQFF. Incomplete CDR3 DNA: TGTGCCATCCTCACCGGGACAACCTACAATGAG. This sequence joins TRBV2 and TRBJ2-1; maybe TRBD1 (6 bases). The CDR3 end falls 3 residues outside the read, so it is completed with the germline J gene. Trimming left V 10 bases short and J 2 bases short, with 15 bases between. Germline CDR1 reads SNHLY; CDR2 reads FYNNEI. The CDR3 has 14 amino acids.

As for this clone: The read falls 3 residues short of the CDR3 end, and the missing part is taken from the germline J gene. The V call is TRBV5-6, the J call TRBJ2-3; TRBD1 aligns across 8 bases. The CDR3 length is 14 residues. CDR1 is SGHDT and CDR2 is YYEEEE in the germline V gene. CDR3 DNA, as far as it was read: TGTGCCAGCAGCAACTACCGGACAGGGATGACG. Translated, it gives CASSNYRTGMT. The whole CDR3 sequence reads CASSNYRTGMTQYF. Drawing the rest from reference TRBV5-6 and TRBJ2-3, the complete variable domain is DAGVTQSPTHLIKTRGQQVTLRCSPKSGHDTVSWYQQALGQGPQFIFQYYEEEERQRGNFPDRFSGHQFPNYSSELNVNALLLGDSALYLCASSNYRTGMTQYFGPGTRLTVL.